This entry lists 13 T cell receptor beta chains sequenced from one sample in a study of shared clonotypes between healthy human individuals. Some clones are missing from TCRdb's copy, which holds only in-frame ones; the method was immunoSEQ multiplex PCR. The table includes about a million clones, approximately 77% detected once. What was sequenced was memory CD4+ T cells from PBMCs. Subset of the sample: CD45RA-negative fraction. The origin of the receptors is a man younger than 35 in good health. Some clones in this sample may be carry-over from other donors' samples.

On this clone: A much larger clone differs by one base, so this may be a read error. At the DNA level, this CDR3 is encoded by other sequences in the same sample as well. This chain connects TRBV7-9 to TRBJ2-7; 7 bases match TRBD1. Germline CDR1 is SEHNR and CDR2 is FQNEAQ (reference sequence). The length of the CDR3 is 12 residues. V gave up 4 bases and J gave up 4 bases; unmatched junction bases: 1. In DNA, the CDR3 is TGTGCCAGCAGCTCACAGGGGTACGAGCAGTACTTC. As protein: CASSSQGYEQYF.

The V and J genes are TRBV6-1 and TRBJ1-5, with TRBD1 as a possible D gene (6 bases). Per germline, CDR1 MNHNS and CDR2 SASEGT. This CDR3 has 15 amino acids. V lost 7 bases and J 0 bases, leaving 13 bases between the germline ends. CDR3 nucleotides: TGTGCCAGCACTTTGCAGGGGTATAGCAATCAGCCCCAGCATTTT. This translates into CASTLQGYSNQPQHF.

This clone was counted between two and nine times. The gene calls are TRBV18 and TRBJ1-4; the D is unclear. CDR1 is KGHSH and CDR2 is LQKENI in the germline V gene. The V gene lost 2 bases and the J gene lost 3 bases, with 7 bases spanning the gap. CDR3 size: 14 residues. Here the CDR3 DNA reads TGTGCCAGCTCACCAGGGTATCCTAATGAAAAACTGTTTTTT. It encodes CASSPGYPNEKLFF.

V usage is TRBV28 and J usage is TRBJ1-1; 8 bases match TRBD1. There are 14 residues in the CDR3. CDR1 is MDHEN, CDR2 SYDVKM, per germline. Trimming took 6 bases from V and 1 from J; bases not matched to a gene: 4. CDR3 residues: CASRTGERNTEAFF. The DNA for the CDR3 is TGTGCCAGCAGGACAGGGGAGAGGAACACTGAAGCTTTCTTT.

The chain is built from TRBV6-5 and TRBJ2-2; D remains unclear. The CDR3 sequence is 12 residues long. Trimming cost V 5 bases and J 6 bases, with 7 bases left between them. Germline V lookup: CDR1 MNHEY, CDR2 SVGAGI. CDR3 amino acids: CASSPTAGELFF. CDR3 coding DNA: TGTGCCAGCAGTCCCACCGCCGGGGAGCTGTTTTTT.

This clone occurred once. The chain joins TRBV18 to TRBJ1-4, with D tentatively TRBD1 (5 bases). The CDR3 is made up of 14 amino acids. V was pared by 3 bases and J by 6 bases, with 11 bases between. Germline assignment: CDR1 KGHSH and CDR2 LQKENI. This CDR3 is CASSPTGGDEKLFF. The CDR3 nucleotides read TGTGCCAGCTCACCTACAGGTGGTGATGAAAAACTGTTTTTT.

Points on this clone: Additional DNA sequences in this sample encode the identical CDR3. The CDR3 DNA reads TGTGCCAGCATGGAAGGGAATGAGCAGTTCTTC. Residues: CASMEGNEQFF. The chain joins TRBV6-1 to TRBJ2-1; the D is unclear. Trimming cost V 7 bases and J 7 bases, with 8 bases left between them. CDR1 and CDR2 from the germline V gene are MNHNS and SASEGT. CDR3 length: 11 residues.

By sample share, this clone is medium-sized (0.01 to 0.1%). Distinct nucleotide sequences in the sample also encode this CDR3. V gene TRBV27 combines with J gene TRBJ2-6; D remains ambiguous. The germline V gene has CDR1 MNHEY and CDR2 SMNVEV (reference sequence). This CDR3 region has 13 residues. V was cut by 5 bases and J by 2 bases, with 4 bases left in between. CDR3 sequence (DNA): TGTGCCAGCAGTGTAACTGGGGCCAACGTCCTGACTTTC. Its protein is CASSVTGANVLTF.

The chain combines TRBV5-6 with TRBJ2-5; 11 positions agree with TRBD1. CDR3 length: 15 amino acids. Germline V gene data show CDR1 as SGHDT and CDR2 as YYEEEE. V trimming: 4 bases; J trimming: 5 bases; junction bases outside the gene matches: 7. The CDR3 region is CASSSGQGASETQYF. The CDR3 bases are TGTGCCAGCAGCAGCGGACAGGGGGCAAGCGAGACCCAGTACTTC. Variable domain in full (rest from reference TRBV5-6 and TRBJ2-5): DAGVTQSPTHLIKTRGQQVTLRCSPKSGHDTVSWYQQALGQGPQFIFQYYEEEERQRGNFPDRFSGHQFPNYSSELNVNALLLGDSALYLCASSSGQGASETQYFGPGTRLLVL.

The V call is TRBV20-1, the J call TRBJ2-3; the D gene is possibly TRBD1 (6 bases). The CDR3 spans 11 residues. Germline loops: CDR1 DFQATT, CDR2 SNEGSKA (reference sequence). V lost 2 bases, J lost 6 bases, and 6 bases lay in between. CDR3 residues: CSARQGDTQYF. The CDR3 region has the DNA TGCAGTGCTAGACAGGGGGATACGCAGTATTTT.

This sequence joins TRBV5-1 and TRBJ1-3; no firm D call. CDR3 length: 14 amino acids. V gave up 5 bases and J gave up 0 bases, with 9 bases separating them. The germline V gene has CDR1 SGHRS and CDR2 YFSETQ. CDR3 sequence (DNA): TGCGCCAGCAGTTCTAGAGTCTCTGGAAACACCATATATTTT. Protein sequence: CASSSRVSGNTIYF.

In its sample, this clone was seen once. The chain employs TRBV4-1 and TRBJ2-5; TRBD2 matches at 9 bases. The CDR3 runs 16 residues. V lost 1 base to trimming and J lost 5 bases; unmatched junction nucleotides: 8. Germline CDR1 MGHRA, CDR2 YSYEKL. CDR3 sequence: CASSQAPLAGRETQYF. The CDR3 DNA is TGCGCCAGCAGCCAAGCCCCTCTAGCGGGACGGGAGACCCAGTACTTC.

As concerns this clone: Different DNA sequences within this sample yield the same CDR3. The rearrangement links TRBV7-2 to TRBJ2-3; the D gene is possibly TRBD2 (5 bases). V shed 5 bases and J shed 3 bases, with 12 bases lying between them. The CDR3 is 14 amino acids. Germline assignment: CDR1 SGHTA and CDR2 FQGNSA. Written as DNA, the CDR3 is TGTGCCAGCAGCCGCGGAGGAGGTACAGATACGCAGTATTTT. Translation gives CASSRGGGTDTQYF. The full variable domain, rest sourced from reference TRBV7-2 and TRBJ2-3, is GAGVSQSPSNKVTEKGKDVELRCDPISGHTALYWYRQSLGQGLEFLIYFQGNSAPDKSGLPSDRFSAERTGGSVSTLTIQRTQQEDSAVYLCASSRGGGTDTQYFGPGTRLTVL.